This T cell receptor beta chain was recorded in a study of T cells in Graves' hyperthyroidism and ophthalmopathy. Study at large: Peripheral blood samples were taken at initial diagnosis, prior to any treatment.

Overall study results and limits: Most thyroid clonotypes expanded above 0.001 appeared in blood too. Ophthalmopathy was told apart from stable hyperthyroidism by a 13 V-J model.

Amplified TCR beta CDR3 regions derived from RNA transcripts. When the TCR CDR3 underwent first-round RT-PCR, the HTBI primer set was used. MiXCR, applied by TCRdb to the multiplex PCR reads, yields one record per CDR3 protein. The sample consists of about 620,000 distinct CDR3 sequences, about a sixth of them appearing once. In the case of this clonotype: Its antigen is not identified.

Hyperthyroidism of Graves' type that showed no ophthalmopathy progression within 18 months was stable. V dropped 5 bases and J dropped 5 bases, with 15 bases sitting between them. The CDR3 totals 13 residues. Germline V CDR1 and CDR2: SQVTM, ANQGSEA. This receptor was obtained from a woman under 40 with Graves' hyperthyroidism. V is TRBV29-1 and J is TRBJ1-2; unclear D gene. The sequencing input was blood. CDR3 in amino acids: CSVTSPREYGYTF. The CDR3 DNA sequence: TGCAGCGTTACCTCCCCCCGGGAGTATGGCTACACCTTC.